This T cell receptor (beta chain) was obtained from a study of Ad26.COV2.S vaccination and SARS-CoV-2 variants. Findings of the study overall: Substantial breadth was reportedly displayed by spike-specific CD8+ and CD4+ T cell responses after vaccination. Ad26.COV2.S recipients had broader spike-specific TCRs (P = 0.0014). Overall T cell responses may have been underestimated by the analyses of TCR breadth and depth.

TCRdb keeps only in-frame clones here, not all; method: immunoSEQ multiplex PCR. The table has 300,000 to 400,000 clones, roughly 94% seen once. Notes on this clone: The antigen remains unidentified.

The source is a human donor who had recovered from COVID-19. The sample in question was peripheral blood, obtained after recovery from COVID-19.

This chain's CDR3 is CASRRGQNKGGTIYF. The CDR3 region has the DNA TGTGCCAGCAGGCGCGGTCAAAACAAGGGAGGCACCATATATTTT. The genes are TRBV6-5 and TRBJ1-3, with D unresolved. The CDR3 sequence is 15 residues long. V was pared by 6 bases and J by 9 bases, with 21 bases between. From germline, CDR1 is MNHEY and CDR2 SVGAGI.